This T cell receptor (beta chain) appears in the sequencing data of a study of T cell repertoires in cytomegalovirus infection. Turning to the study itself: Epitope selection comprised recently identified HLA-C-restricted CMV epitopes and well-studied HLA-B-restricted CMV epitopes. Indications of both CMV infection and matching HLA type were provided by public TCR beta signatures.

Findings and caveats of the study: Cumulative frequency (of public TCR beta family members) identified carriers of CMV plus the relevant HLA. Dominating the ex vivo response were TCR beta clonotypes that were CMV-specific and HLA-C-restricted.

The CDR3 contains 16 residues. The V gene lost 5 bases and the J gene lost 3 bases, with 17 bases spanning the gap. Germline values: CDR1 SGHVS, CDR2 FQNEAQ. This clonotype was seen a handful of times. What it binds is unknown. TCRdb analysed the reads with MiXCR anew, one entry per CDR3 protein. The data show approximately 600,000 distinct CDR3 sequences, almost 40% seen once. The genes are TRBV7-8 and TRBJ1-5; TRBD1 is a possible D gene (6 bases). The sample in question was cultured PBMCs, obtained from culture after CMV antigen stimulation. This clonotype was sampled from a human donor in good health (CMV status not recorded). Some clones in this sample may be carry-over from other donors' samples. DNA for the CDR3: TGTGCCAGCAGCCAGGGGCGGGGCTTCCCCAATCAGCCCCAGCATTTT. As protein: CASSQGRGFPNQPQHF. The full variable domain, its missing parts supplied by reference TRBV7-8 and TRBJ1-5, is GAGVSQSPRYKVAKRGQDVALRCDPISGHVSLFWYQQALGQGPEFLTYFQNEAQLDKSGLPSDRFFAERPEGSVSTLKIQRTQQEDSAVYLCASSQGRGFPNQPQHFGDGTRLSIL.